Listed here are 30 T cell receptor beta chains from one sample, sequenced in a study of Graves' ophthalmopathy and Graves' hyperthyroidism. Amplification from RNA transcripts yielded the TCR beta CDR3 regions. HTBI-primed RT-PCR formed the first round, and a multiplex PCR formed the second. A single record per CDR3 protein comes from TCRdb applying MiXCR to the multiplex PCR reads. The sample shows hundreds of thousands of distinct CDR3 sequences, about 20% of them seen only once. The specimen sequenced was peripheral blood. The receptors derive from a woman aged 18-30 years with stable Graves' hyperthyroidism. Some clones in this sample may be carry-over from other donors' samples.

This clonotype was observed many times. The V and J genes are TRBV6-1 and TRBJ2-7; D perhaps matches TRBD2 (5 bases). Germline CDR1 reads MNHNS; CDR2 reads SASEGT. This CDR3 is 14 amino acids long. With 0 bases removed from V and 1 base from J, the gap between germline ends came to 7 bases. In DNA, the CDR3 is TGTGCCAGCAGTGAAGCGGACTTTTCCTACGAGCAGTACTTC. It yields the protein CASSEADFSYEQYF.

This clonotype was found many times. The rearrangement links TRBV19 to TRBJ2-7; TRBD2 might be the D (6 bases). This CDR3 has 15 amino acids. V was shortened by 5 bases and J by 3 bases, with 17 bases between the two germline ends. Per the germline V gene, CDR1 is LNHDA and CDR2 is SQIVND (reference sequence). The CDR3 is CASSALGTPVYEQYF. CDR3 nucleotide sequence: TGTGCCAGTAGTGCCCTCGGGACTCCTGTCTACGAGCAGTACTTC.

This clonotype was seen only a few times. The V gene is TRBV12-3 or TRBV12-4, the J gene TRBJ2-5, with a tentative D call TRBD2 (6 bases). This CDR3 is 14 amino acids long. Between the trimmed V and J ends, which lost 3 bases and 7 bases, there was a span of 15 bases. The CDR3, as DNA: TGTGCCAGCAGTTTTGAATTCGGAGCGGGGACCCAGTACTTC. This sequence encodes CASSFEFGAGTQYF.

This clonotype has ten or more counts. The V call is TRBV15, the J call TRBJ1-2; 10 bases map to TRBD1. Germline V gene sequence: CDR1 LNHNV, CDR2 YYDKDF (reference sequence). The J segment lost 8 bases and the V segment lost 4 bases, leaving 13 bases of the junction unmatched. The CDR3 runs 16 residues. The CDR3 protein is CATSKRSPGTGVGYTF. The CDR3 coding sequence is TGTGCCACCAGCAAACGAAGTCCCGGGACAGGGGTAGGCTACACCTTC.

The V and J genes are TRBV6-5 and TRBJ1-2; D gene uncertain. This CDR3 region has 15 residues. Germline CDR1 is MNHEY and CDR2 is SVGAGI. The V end was cut by 0 bases, the J end by 0 bases, with 8 bases between. The chain's CDR3 is CASSYSALANYGYTF. The CDR3 DNA sequence: TGTGCCAGCAGTTACTCGGCCTTAGCTAACTATGGCTACACCTTC.

This clonotype was recorded at least ten times. The V gene is TRBV6-1, the J gene TRBJ1-2; no definite D call. Germline values: CDR1 MNHNS, CDR2 SASEGT. This CDR3 has 12 residues. The V and J ends lost 1 base and 5 bases respectively, with 5 bases between them. The DNA of the CDR3 is TGTGCCAGCAGTGAAGGTCTATATGGCTACACCTTC. This sequence encodes CASSEGLYGYTF.

This clonotype showed up just once. The V and J genes are TRBV6-5 and TRBJ1-2; D is undetermined. Germline CDR1 and CDR2: MNHEY and SVGAGI. V lost 4 bases and J lost 4, with 10 bases in between. The CDR3 extends over 13 amino acids. This CDR3 reads CASSLEVSYGYTF. The CDR3 nucleotides are TGTGCCAGCAGTTTGGAGGTCTCCTATGGCTACACCTTC.

The V and J genes are TRBV3-1 and TRBJ2-2, with D possibly being TRBD2 (6 bases). The CDR3 has 16 amino acids. Germline loops: CDR1 LGHDT, CDR2 YNNKEL (reference sequence). V shed 0 bases and J shed 5 bases, with 13 bases lying between them. CDR3: CASSQEGGRGTGELFF. Written as DNA, the CDR3 is TGTGCCAGCAGCCAAGAAGGAGGGAGAGGGACCGGGGAGCTGTTTTTT.

The chain has TRBV6-1 and TRBJ1-2; a possible D gene is TRBD1 (6 bases). Germline assignment: CDR1 MNHNS and CDR2 SASEGT. The V and J ends lost 0 bases and 2 bases respectively, with 10 bases between them. This CDR3 spans 15 amino acids. The CDR3 is CASSEAPQGNYGYTF. CDR3 nucleotide sequence: TGTGCCAGCAGTGAAGCACCGCAGGGGAACTATGGCTACACCTTC.

The J gene is TRBJ2-7, the V gene TRBV5-5, with 11 bases identical to TRBD1. V gave up 0 bases and J gave up 3 bases; unmatched junction bases: 14. This CDR3 has 19 amino acids. The germline V gene encodes CDR1 SGHKS and CDR2 YYEKEE (reference sequence). CDR3 sequence (DNA): TGTGCCAGCAGCTTGGTGGACAGGGGGCTTCTAGCGGTGAACTACGAGCAGTACTTC. Protein sequence: CASSLVDRGLLAVNYEQYF.

J is TRBJ2-7 and V is TRBV12-3 or TRBV12-4, with 12 bases fitting TRBD2. The CDR3 loop spans 14 amino acids. V shed 6 bases, J shed 5 bases, and the junction held 5 bases outside the gene matches. The DNA of the CDR3 is TGTGCCAGCAGCCTAGCGGGGGGGCCGAACGAGCAGTACTTC. This sequence encodes CASSLAGGPNEQYF.

This clonotype was seen many times. The V and J genes are TRBV19 and TRBJ2-7; possible D gene TRBD1, 6 bases. The CDR3 loop spans 18 amino acids. V was trimmed by 5 bases and J by 3 bases, leaving 26 bases between them. Per the germline V gene, CDR1 is LNHDA and CDR2 is SQIVND (reference sequence). The CDR3 is CASSASSLRDNDLYEQYF. CDR3 in DNA: TGTGCCAGTAGTGCCTCATCCCTCCGGGACAATGACCTCTACGAGCAGTACTTC.

This clonotype was recorded many times. The V and J genes are TRBV30 and TRBJ2-7; D gene unclear. The CDR3 extends over 12 amino acids. Trimming left V 3 bases short and J 3 bases short, with 9 bases between. Germline values: CDR1 GTSNPN, CDR2 SVGIG (reference sequence). The DNA of the CDR3 is TGTGCCTGGAGGGCGTCGTTCTACGAGCAGTACTTC. Translated: CAWRASFYEQYF.

The chain employs TRBV6-1 and TRBJ2-7; a weak D match, TRBD2 (6 bases). The V end lost 10 bases, the J end lost 0 bases, and 13 bases lay between the germline ends. This CDR3 is built from 13 residues. Germline V lookup: CDR1 MNHNS, CDR2 SASEGT. CDR3 residues: CATQSGPSYEQYF. The CDR3 region has the DNA TGTGCCACCCAAAGCGGGCCCTCCTACGAGCAGTACTTC.

In DNA, the CDR3 is TGTGCCAGCATGGGGACACCGACGGGAGCCCAGTACTTC. Its translation is CASMGTPTGAQYF. V is TRBV2 and J is TRBJ2-5, with D possibly being TRBD1 or TRBD2 (6 bases each). The CDR3 sequence is 13 residues long. V lost 7 bases, J lost 9 bases, and 18 bases lay in between. Germline assignment: CDR1 SNHLY and CDR2 FYNNEI.

Only a few counts were recorded for this clonotype. The chain combines TRBV6-5 with TRBJ2-5, with TRBD2 identical over 8 bases. Looked up from germline, CDR1 is MNHEY and CDR2 is SVGAGI. V gave up 7 bases and J gave up 9 bases; unmatched junction bases: 4. This CDR3 has 11 residues. This CDR3 is CASTSGGAQYF. CDR3 nucleotides: TGTGCCAGCACCTCGGGGGGGGCCCAGTACTTC.

This clonotype was observed many times. The V call is TRBV20-1, the J call TRBJ1-6; weak D call: TRBD1 (6 bases). CDR1 is DFQATT, CDR2 SNEGSKA, per germline (reference sequence). The CDR3 contains 13 residues. Trimming took off 3 bases at V and 9 bases at J, with 12 bases between the two ends. Here the CDR3 reads CSARDSEFSPLHF. The CDR3 DNA sequence: TGCAGTGCTAGGGACAGTGAGTTTTCACCCCTCCACTTT.

In its sample, this clonotype was seen a few times. One end of the junction fails to match germline, which may point to a read error. This chain uses TRBV20-1 with TRBJ2-7, with 13 bases fitting TRBD2. In germline, CDR1 is DFQATT, CDR2 SNEGSKA (reference sequence). This CDR3 is built from 17 residues. The CDR3 loop is CSARGLAGVLTYYEQCF. CDR3 DNA: TGTAGTGCTAGAGGACTAGCGGGAGTTCTTACTTATTACGAGCAGTGCTTC.

This clonotype was observed many times. This chain joins TRBV10-3 and TRBJ2-5; D is undetermined. Trimming removed 1 base from V and 2 bases from J, with 17 bases in between. The CDR3 runs 17 residues. CDR1 and CDR2 from the germline V gene are ENHRY and SYGVKD. In DNA form, the CDR3 reads TGTGCCATCAGTGAGTACGGTCGTGGGCAGTCACAAGAGACCCAGTACTTC. Amino acid sequence: CAISEYGRGQSQETQYF.

Ten or more counts support this clonotype. V usage is TRBV30 and J usage is TRBJ1-5, with 8 bases lining up with TRBD1. The length of the CDR3 is 17 residues. Germline CDR1 and CDR2: GTSNPN and SVGIG (reference sequence). The V gene end was trimmed by 0 bases and the J gene end by 4 bases; junction bases not matched to a gene: 11. The CDR3 is CAWSVHRGQGGNQPQHF. CDR3 bases: TGTGCCTGGAGTGTACATCGAGGACAGGGAGGGAATCAGCCCCAGCATTTT.

As concerns this clonotype: A clone one base away is much larger, so this may be a read error. The chain couples TRBV6-1 to TRBJ1-1; D is uncertain. The length of the CDR3 is 13 residues. Germline-derived CDR1 and CDR2 are MNHNS and SASEGT. V was pared by 10 bases and J by 3 bases, with 15 bases between. The CDR3: CATDGRSYTEAFF. Written as DNA, the CDR3 is TGTGCCACAGATGGACGGTCCTACACTGAAGCTTTCTTT.

This clonotype was found many times. This chain uses TRBV4-1 with TRBJ2-7, with D perhaps matching TRBD2 (7 bases). Trimming took 4 bases from V and 4 from J, leaving 17 bases between them. The CDR3 runs 15 residues. Germline V gene lookup returns CDR1 MGHRA and CDR2 YSYEKL. This chain's CDR3 is CASSPIGRGAYEQYF. The CDR3 nucleotides are TGCGCCAGCAGCCCAATTGGGAGGGGGGCGTACGAGCAGTACTTC.

This clonotype has only a few counts. This chain links TRBV19 with TRBJ2-2, with no clear D. V lost 7 bases and J 0 bases, leaving 6 bases between the germline ends. CDR3 size: 13 residues. CDR1 is LNHDA and CDR2 is SQIVND in the germline V gene (reference sequence). The CDR3 loop is CASTTSNTGELFF. The CDR3 DNA reads TGTGCCAGTACAACATCGAACACCGGGGAGCTGTTTTTT.

The table lists this clonotype with many counts. The V gene is TRBV11-2, the J gene TRBJ1-2; no clear D gene. Trimming took 4 bases from V and 0 from J, leaving 9 bases between them. There are 14 residues in the CDR3. Germline V gene lookup returns CDR1 SGHAT and CDR2 FQNNGV. CDR3 sequence reads: CASSSTTPNYGYTF. The CDR3 DNA sequence: TGTGCCAGCAGCTCTACCACACCTAACTATGGCTACACCTTC.

This clonotype was picked up many times. The chain carries TRBV6-2 or TRBV6-3 and TRBJ2-5, with TRBD1 matching 8 bases. The germline CDR1 and CDR2 sequences are MNHEY and SVGEGT. V was clipped by 2 bases and J by 4 bases; unmatched bases: 12. This CDR3 spans 17 amino acids. The CDR3 region is CASSYTPGRGLGETQYF. The CDR3 bases are TGTGCCAGCAGTTACACTCCCGGCAGGGGGCTGGGAGAGACCCAGTACTTC.

In this sample, this clonotype turned up once. This sequence joins TRBV20-1 and TRBJ1-1, with D unresolved. The CDR3 totals 10 residues. Per germline, CDR1 DFQATT and CDR2 SNEGSKA (reference sequence). Trimming shortened V by 1 base and J by 8 bases, and 5 bases separated the two germline ends. CDR3 amino acids: CSARGGEAFF. In nucleotides, the CDR3 is TGCAGTGCTAGAGGCGGGGAAGCTTTCTTT.

This clonotype was detected many times. The gene calls are TRBV7-9 and TRBJ1-2, with D unclear. Germline CDR1 and CDR2: SEHNR and FQNEAQ (reference sequence). Trimming cost V 5 bases and J 7 bases, with 17 bases left between them. The CDR3 runs to 14 residues. The CDR3 reads CASSPSSEGGGYTF. CDR3 nucleotide sequence: TGTGCCAGCAGCCCGTCGTCCGAAGGAGGTGGCTACACCTTC.

This clonotype was seen at least ten times. V gene TRBV7-8 combines with J gene TRBJ1-1; D perhaps matches TRBD1 (6 bases). The CDR3 extends over 17 amino acids. Per the germline V gene, CDR1 is SGHVS and CDR2 is FQNEAQ. V was clipped by 5 bases and J by 2 bases, with 21 bases between them. The CDR3 nucleotides are TGTGCCAGCAGCCCTGACTCTTCAGGGGCGGTTAACACTGAAGCTTTCTTT. Translation gives CASSPDSSGAVNTEAFF. The variable domain in full, with the rest retrieved from reference TRBV7-8 and TRBJ1-1, is GAGVSQSPRYKVAKRGQDVALRCDPISGHVSLFWYQQALGQGPEFLTYFQNEAQLDKSGLPSDRFFAERPEGSVSTLKIQRTQQEDSAVYLCASSPDSSGAVNTEAFFGQGTRLTVV.

A word on this clonotype: This may be a read error: a much more frequent sequence differs by one nucleotide. The V gene is TRBV7-9, the J gene TRBJ2-7; perhaps TRBD1 as D (6 bases). The CDR3 runs 14 residues. CDR1 SEHNR and CDR2 FQNEAQ come from the germline V gene (reference sequence). Trimming took 8 bases from V and 3 from J, leaving 17 bases between them. CDR3 bases: TGTGCCAGCTGCCAAACCGGGACAAACTACGAGCAGTACTTC. Translating gives CASCQTGTNYEQYF.

At least ten counts were recorded for this clonotype. The V call is TRBV12-3 or TRBV12-4, the J call TRBJ2-7; D not certain. The CDR3 sequence is 14 residues long. V lost 7 bases and J lost 1, with 14 bases in between. The CDR3 protein is CASTPGRLSYEQYF. DNA for the CDR3: TGTGCCAGCACTCCCGGACGGCTATCCTACGAGCAGTACTTC.